This is a list of T cell receptor beta chains from one sample in a study of T-cell memory formation after mild COVID-19. TCRdb redid the calling of the 5' RACE reads with MiXCR, one entry per CDR3 protein. The data hold roughly 170,000 distinct CDR3 sequences, with 20% to 25% observed a single time. Material for sequencing was PBMCs or a T cell subset sorted from them (not recorded which). The receptors derive from an adult woman who had mild COVID-19 (a few samples of this study predate the infection). Cell type and time point are not known. The CDR3 runs from the conserved cysteine through the conserved F or W. A D gene is named only where the DNA matches it firmly. Size tells how often a clone was seen (once, few, many) or the class of an expanded clone, and some rows leave it out.

D gene: TRBD2
clone size: -
CDR3 length: 14
J gene: TRBJ2-7
V gene: TRBV20-1
CDR3 DNA: TGCAGTGCTTATACTAGCGGGAGAATGTACGAGCAGTACTTC
CDR3 protein: CSAYTSGRMYEQYF

D gene: -
clone size: -
CDR3 length: 14
J gene: TRBJ2-7
V gene: TRBV9
CDR3 DNA: TGTGCCAGCAGCGTAGGGCAGGTGGGCGACGAGCAGTACTTC
CDR3 protein: CASSVGQVGDEQYF

D gene: TRBD1
clone size: -
CDR3 length: 14
J gene: TRBJ1-1
V gene: TRBV27
CDR3 DNA: TGTGCCAGCAGTCCACAGGGGGGTAACACTGAAGCTTTCTTT
CDR3 protein: CASSPQGGNTEAFF

D gene: TRBD1
clone size: few
CDR3 length: 14
J gene: TRBJ2-7
V gene: TRBV3-1
CDR3 DNA: TGTGCCAGCAGCTTCGGGACAGCTTCCTACGAGCAGTACTTC
CDR3 protein: CASSFGTASYEQYF

D gene: TRBD2
clone size: -
CDR3 length: 14
J gene: TRBJ2-5
V gene: TRBV4-1
CDR3 DNA: TGCGCCAGCGGGGCTAGCGGGGGTTTCGAGACCCAGTACTTC
CDR3 protein: CASGASGGFETQYF

D gene: TRBD2
clone size: -
CDR3 length: 17
J gene: TRBJ2-7
V gene: TRBV27
CDR3 DNA: TGTGCCAGCAGTTTATCTGGGACTAGCGGGGCCTCCTACGAGCAGTACTTC
CDR3 protein: CASSLSGTSGASYEQYF

D gene: -
clone size: few
CDR3 length: 15
J gene: TRBJ1-2
V gene: TRBV6-2/TRBV6-3
CDR3 DNA: TGTGCCAGCAGAGACACCTCCGTCTCCTACTATGGCTACACCTTC
CDR3 protein: CASRDTSVSYYGYTF

D gene: -
clone size: -
CDR3 length: 14
J gene: TRBJ1-2
V gene: TRBV29-1
CDR3 DNA: TGCAGCGTTGAAGAGGGGGATGGGGGCGGTGGCTACACCTTC
CDR3 protein: CSVEEGDGGGGYTF

D gene: -
clone size: few
CDR3 length: 13
J gene: TRBJ2-1
V gene: TRBV27
CDR3 DNA: TGTGCCAGCAGCCTTCAGCGGTACAATGAGCAGTTCTTC
CDR3 protein: CASSLQRYNEQFF

D gene: -
clone size: few
CDR3 length: 13
J gene: TRBJ2-7
V gene: TRBV7-8
CDR3 DNA: TGTGCCAGCAGCGACCGGGTATCCTACGAGCAGTACTTC
CDR3 protein: CASSDRVSYEQYF

D gene: TRBD1
clone size: few
CDR3 length: 16
J gene: TRBJ2-1
V gene: TRBV24-1
CDR3 DNA: TGTGCCACCAGTGATCCCGGGACAGGGAGAGGTAATGAGCAGTTCTTC
CDR3 protein: CATSDPGTGRGNEQFF

D gene: -
clone size: few
CDR3 length: 14
J gene: TRBJ1-2
V gene: TRBV9
CDR3 DNA: TGTGCCAGCAGCGTAAGGAGTTTTAACTATGGCTACACCTTC
CDR3 protein: CASSVRSFNYGYTF

D gene: -
clone size: few
CDR3 length: 17
J gene: TRBJ2-1
V gene: TRBV4-1
CDR3 DNA: TGCGCCAGCAGCCAAGATGGTGGGGTTAGCTCCTACAATGAGCAGTTCTTC
CDR3 protein: CASSQDGGVSSYNEQFF

D gene: TRBD1
clone size: -
CDR3 length: 15
J gene: TRBJ2-7
V gene: TRBV6-1
CDR3 DNA: TGTGCCAGCAGTACGGGACAGGGATCATCCTACGAGCAGTACTTC
CDR3 protein: CASSTGQGSSYEQYF

D gene: TRBD1
clone size: few
CDR3 length: 15
J gene: TRBJ2-7
V gene: TRBV20-1
CDR3 DNA: TGCAGTGCTAGAGATTTCGGGACAGGATCCTACGAGCAGTACTTC
CDR3 protein: CSARDFGTGSYEQYF

D gene: TRBD1
clone size: -
CDR3 length: 15
J gene: TRBJ2-1
V gene: TRBV19
CDR3 DNA: TGTGCCAGTAGTATTACGGGACAGGGAAAAAATGAGCAGTTCTTC
CDR3 protein: CASSITGQGKNEQFF

D gene: -
clone size: -
CDR3 length: 13
J gene: TRBJ2-2
V gene: TRBV7-7
CDR3 DNA: TGTGCCAGCAGCTTCGGTCCCCCCGGGGAGCTGTTTTTT
CDR3 protein: CASSFGPPGELFF

D gene: -
clone size: few
CDR3 length: 17
J gene: TRBJ1-4
V gene: TRBV5-1
CDR3 DNA: TGCGCCAGCAGCTTGTATCCAGTTTCTGCAACTAATGAAAAACTGTTTTTT
CDR3 protein: CASSLYPVSATNEKLFF

D gene: -
clone size: -
CDR3 length: 15
J gene: TRBJ2-7
V gene: TRBV4-2
CDR3 DNA: TGTGCCAGCAGCCAGCCCGGGTCAAACTTCTACGAGCAGTACTTC
CDR3 protein: CASSQPGSNFYEQYF

D gene: -
clone size: few
CDR3 length: 14
J gene: TRBJ1-2
V gene: TRBV2
CDR3 DNA: TGTGCCAGCACAGGAGGACACCTAGTCTATGGCTACACCTTC
CDR3 protein: CASTGGHLVYGYTF

D gene: -
clone size: -
CDR3 length: 15
J gene: TRBJ1-5
V gene: TRBV6-5
CDR3 DNA: TGTGCCAGCTCAGTTACCCCAGGGGAGAATCAGCCACAGCATTTT
CDR3 protein: CASSVTPGENQPQHF

D gene: TRBD1
clone size: few
CDR3 length: 16
J gene: TRBJ1-1
V gene: TRBV7-6
CDR3 DNA: TGTGCCAGCAGCTTCACAGGGGGCCCTAGGAACACTGAAGCTTTCTTT
CDR3 protein: CASSFTGGPRNTEAFF

D gene: TRBD2
clone size: few
CDR3 length: 15
J gene: TRBJ2-1
V gene: TRBV7-3
CDR3 DNA: TGTGCCAGCAGCCACGGACTAGCGCCCGACAATGAGCAGTTCTTC
CDR3 protein: CASSHGLAPDNEQFF

D gene: -
clone size: -
CDR3 length: 14
J gene: TRBJ1-1
V gene: TRBV6-5
CDR3 DNA: TGTGCCAGCAGTTACTCCGGGACAAACACTGAAGCTTTCTTT
CDR3 protein: CASSYSGTNTEAFF

D gene: -
clone size: -
CDR3 length: 13
J gene: TRBJ2-7
V gene: TRBV30
CDR3 DNA: TGTGCCTGGAGTGACGCAGACCCCTACGAGCAGTACTTC
CDR3 protein: CAWSDADPYEQYF

D gene: TRBD2
clone size: few
CDR3 length: 15
J gene: TRBJ2-1
V gene: TRBV9
CDR3 DNA: TGTGCCAGCAGCGATAGCGGGGGCCCATACAATGAGCAGTTCTTC
CDR3 protein: CASSDSGGPYNEQFF